These 15 T cell receptor beta chains originate from one sample sequenced in a study of T cell repertoires in cytomegalovirus infection. MiXCR was run by TCRdb on the reads, yielding one entry per CDR3 protein. Of 250,000 or so distinct CDR3 sequences listed, 9% to 15% are singletons. Sequencing used PBMCs. The receptors come from a human donor in good health (CMV status not recorded). Some clones in this sample may be carry-over from other donors' samples.

A few counts support this clonotype. V usage is TRBV29-1 and J usage is TRBJ1-3, with a tentative D call TRBD1 (6 bases). Germline-derived CDR1 and CDR2 are SQVTM and ANQGSEA. The CDR3 is made up of 15 amino acids. V dropped 3 bases and J dropped 2 bases, with 14 bases sitting between them. The CDR3: CSVDEGGHTGNTIYF. Written as DNA, the CDR3 is TGCAGCGTTGATGAGGGGGGGCACACTGGAAACACCATATATTTT.

The table lists this clonotype with a few counts. The chain employs TRBV27 and TRBJ1-1; a weak D match, TRBD1 (5 bases). V lost 5 bases to trimming and J lost 5 bases, with 18 bases between them. The CDR3 runs 15 residues. Per the germline V gene, CDR1 is MNHEY and CDR2 is SMNVEV (reference sequence). The CDR3 bases are TGTGCCAGCAGTCCTACAATGGGGCGCCCAACTGAAGCTTTCTTT. This encodes CASSPTMGRPTEAFF.

At least ten counts were recorded for this clonotype. The V gene is TRBV12-3 or TRBV12-4, the J gene TRBJ2-7; a possible D gene is TRBD2 (6 bases). V lost 4 bases, J lost 0 bases, and 13 bases lay in between. The CDR3 is made up of 15 amino acids. The CDR3 region is CASSSPSGVSYEQYF. The CDR3 region has the DNA TGTGCCAGCAGTTCACCCTCGGGGGTCTCCTACGAGCAGTACTTC.

This clonotype was counted a few times. This chain connects TRBV4-3 to TRBJ2-7; 7 nucleotides align to TRBD2. Germline CDR1 LGHNA, CDR2 YSLEER. Trimming at V came to 3 bases and at J to 0 bases, leaving 5 bases not matched to a gene. The CDR3 totals 15 residues. The CDR3 DNA reads as TGCGCCAGCAGCCACCAGCGGGGACTCTCCTACGAGCAGTACTTC. This codes for CASSHQRGLSYEQYF.

The chain combines TRBV5-1 with TRBJ2-3; D is unresolved. The germline CDR1 and CDR2 sequences are SGHRS and YFSETQ. This CDR3 region has 12 residues. Trimming removed 4 bases from V and 4 bases from J, with 7 bases in between. The CDR3: CASSPLPDTQYF. The CDR3 nucleotides are TGCGCCAGCAGCCCCCTCCCAGATACGCAGTATTTT.

This clonotype occurred many times. This sequence joins TRBV6-2 or TRBV6-3 and TRBJ2-7; perhaps TRBD1 as D (6 bases). Per the germline V gene, CDR1 is MNHEY and CDR2 is SVGEGT. CDR3 length: 14 amino acids. The V end was cut by 4 bases, the J end by 6 bases, with 16 bases between. The CDR3 DNA reads TGTGCCAGCAGTTCAACAGGGCCCAAAGCCGAGCAGTACTTC. The encoded protein is CASSSTGPKAEQYF.

This clonotype was seen many times. The V gene is TRBV7-2, the J gene TRBJ2-2; the D is unclear. Germline V gene lookup returns CDR1 SGHTA and CDR2 FQGNSA. The CDR3 is 15 amino acids. V was clipped by 5 bases and J by 1 base, with 11 bases between them. CDR3 protein: CASSLLAWNTGELFF. The DNA for the CDR3 is TGTGCCAGCAGCCTACTCGCGTGGAACACCGGGGAGCTGTTTTTT.

This clonotype came up a few times. J is TRBJ2-1 and V is TRBV7-2, with 8 positions matching TRBD1. With V trimmed by 0 bases and J by 3 bases, 4 bases remained unmatched. There are 16 residues in the CDR3. The V gene's germline CDR1 is SGHTA and CDR2 FQGNSA. The CDR3 loop is CASSLARDRSYNEQFF. DNA of the CDR3: TGTGCCAGCAGCTTAGCCCGGGACAGGAGCTACAATGAGCAGTTCTTC.

This clonotype has ten or more counts. The chain recombines TRBV7-2 with TRBJ2-3; TRBD2 aligns across 9 bases. Germline V gene sequence: CDR1 SGHTA, CDR2 FQGNSA. V lost 3 bases and J lost 3; bases outside the gene matches: 4. The CDR3 extends over 15 amino acids. The CDR3 loop reads CASSFRGLATDTQYF. CDR3 DNA: TGTGCCAGCAGCTTCCGTGGACTAGCGACAGATACGCAGTATTTT.

The chain links TRBV19 to TRBJ1-4; D ambiguous. V lost 3 bases and J 8 bases, leaving 13 bases between the germline ends. The germline V gene has CDR1 LNHDA and CDR2 SQIVND (reference sequence). CDR3 length: 14 amino acids. CDR3 amino acids: CASSINSNAEKLFF. CDR3 sequence (DNA): TGTGCCAGTAGTATTAATAGCAACGCGGAAAAACTGTTTTTT.

This clonotype was picked up many times. The chain carries TRBV10-3 and TRBJ1-2; 9 positions match TRBD1. Germline V CDR1 and CDR2: ENHRY, SYGVKD. V shed 5 bases and J 6 bases; nucleotides not matched to a gene: 4. The CDR3 sequence is 13 residues long. The CDR3 loop is CAISQDRGDGYTF. The CDR3 DNA follows: TGTGCCATCAGTCAGGACAGGGGCGATGGCTACACCTTC.

This clonotype was recorded at least ten times. The chain carries TRBV7-9 and TRBJ2-7, with 11 bases identical to TRBD1. After removal of 1 base from V and 5 bases from J, the junction contained 4 bases not matched to a gene. CDR3 length: 15 amino acids. From germline, CDR1 is SEHNR and CDR2 FQNEAQ (reference sequence). CDR3 bases: TGTGCCAGCAGCTTAGTTGGACAGGGGGCCCACGAGCAGTACTTC. As protein: CASSLVGQGAHEQYF. The variable domain in full, with the rest retrieved from reference TRBV7-9 and TRBJ2-7, is DTGVSQNPRHKITKRGQNVTFRCDPISEHNRLYWYRQTLGQGPEFLTYFQNEAQLEKSRLLSDRFSAERPKGSFSTLEIQRTEQGDSAMYLCASSLVGQGAHEQYFGPGTRLTVT.

This clonotype showed up many times. The V and J genes are TRBV7-8 and TRBJ2-7; D tentatively fits TRBD1 or TRBD2 (5 bases each). The germline V and J ends were trimmed by 1 base and 0 bases, with 16 bases remaining between them. This CDR3 is built from 17 residues. Germline loops: CDR1 SGHVS, CDR2 FQNEAQ. The CDR3 loop is CASSLGSGGRLSYEQYF. The CDR3, as DNA: TGTGCCAGCAGCTTAGGATCTGGGGGTAGGCTCTCCTACGAGCAGTACTTC. The full variable domain, rest sourced from reference TRBV7-8 and TRBJ2-7, is GAGVSQSPRYKVAKRGQDVALRCDPISGHVSLFWYQQALGQGPEFLTYFQNEAQLDKSGLPSDRFFAERPEGSVSTLKIQRTQQEDSAVYLCASSLGSGGRLSYEQYFGPGTRLTVT.

This clonotype was seen only a few times. This chain joins TRBV20-1 and TRBJ2-7, with no clear D. Germline V gene data show CDR1 as DFQATT and CDR2 as SNEGSKA (reference sequence). Trimming removed 7 bases at V and 4 bases at J, with 5 bases between. This CDR3 comprises 9 residues. The CDR3 nucleotides are TGCAGTGGAGCATACGAGCAGTACTTC. Amino acids: CSGAYEQYF.

This clonotype showed up many times. The rearrangement joins TRBV11-3 to TRBJ2-3; a possible D gene is TRBD1 (5 bases). CDR1 and CDR2 from the germline V gene are SGHNT and YENEEA. CDR3 length: 15 residues. V was pared by 5 bases and J by 2 bases, with 14 bases between. The CDR3 region is CASSPGQSYTDTQYF. The CDR3 DNA reads as TGTGCCAGCAGCCCAGGGCAGAGCTACACAGATACGCAGTATTTT.